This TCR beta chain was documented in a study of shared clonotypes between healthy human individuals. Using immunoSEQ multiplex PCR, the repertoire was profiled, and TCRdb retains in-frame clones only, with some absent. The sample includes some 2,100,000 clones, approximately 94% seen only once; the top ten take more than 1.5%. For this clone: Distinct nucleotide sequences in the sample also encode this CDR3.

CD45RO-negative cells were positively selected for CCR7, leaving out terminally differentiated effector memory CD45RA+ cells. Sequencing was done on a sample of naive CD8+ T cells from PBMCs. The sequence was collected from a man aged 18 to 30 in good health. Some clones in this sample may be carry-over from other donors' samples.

CDR3 in amino acids: CASSYFRGYEQYF. CDR3 coding DNA: TGTGCCAGCAGTTACTTCAGGGGCTACGAGCAGTACTTC. The chain is built from TRBV6-5 and TRBJ2-7; the D gene is possibly TRBD1 (6 bases). The ends were cut back, 1 base at V and 3 bases at J, with 7 bases in the middle. CDR1 and CDR2 from the germline V gene are MNHEY and SVGAGI. This CDR3 has 13 amino acids.